Presented here are 23 T cell receptor beta chains from one specimen sequenced in a study of cytomegalovirus exposure and HLA in healthy donors. Vbeta (60) and Jbeta (13) primers were used in the PCR. This table comes from immunoSEQ multiplex PCR, and its TCRdb copy is limited to in-frame clones, with some not included. Of more than 95,000 clones detected, over 70% appear once; the ten largest clones hold more than 2.5%. Input material: PBMCs. All receptors derive from a woman aged 45-60 years in good health and CMV-seronegative.

This clone appeared a single time. The chain combines TRBV7-9 with TRBJ1-1, with a weak D call TRBD1 (5 bases). CDR1 is SEHNR and CDR2 is FQNEAQ in the germline V gene (reference sequence). V was trimmed by 10 bases and J by 0 bases, leaving 12 bases between them. The length of the CDR3 is 13 residues. CDR3 sequence reads: CATRQQMNTEAFF. CDR3 bases: TGTGCCACACGACAGCAGATGAACACTGAAGCTTTCTTT.

This clone was seen a handful of times. The chain couples TRBV19 to TRBJ2-1; 9 positions agree with TRBD2. Trimming took 6 bases from V and 2 from J; bases not matched to a gene: 2. The CDR3 has 14 amino acids. Germline V gene sequence: CDR1 LNHDA, CDR2 SQIVND (reference sequence). This chain's CDR3 is CASRTSGTYNEQFF. CDR3 bases: TGTGCCAGTAGGACTAGCGGTACCTACAATGAGCAGTTCTTC. Full variable domain (rest looked up from reference TRBV19 and TRBJ2-1): DGGITQSPKYLFRKEGQNVTLSCEQNLNHDAMYWYRQDPGQGLRLIYYSQIVNDFQKGDIAEGYSVSREKKESFPLTVTSAQKNPTAFYLCASRTSGTYNEQFFGPGTRLTVL.

There are a few counts of this clone. The V call is TRBV5-6, the J call TRBJ2-7; 7 bases line up with TRBD2. Germline loops: CDR1 SGHDT, CDR2 YYEEEE. V was clipped by 0 bases and J by 3 bases; unmatched bases: 3. This CDR3 has 14 amino acids. CDR3 bases: TGTGCCAGCAGCTTGGGGGAGGGTGGCTACGAGCAGTACTTC. Protein: CASSLGEGGYEQYF.

This chain uses TRBV7-2 with TRBJ2-5, with 10 bases lining up with TRBD2. The tail of the sequence fits TRBJ2-7 better, so the J call may be wrong. The CDR3 is made up of 14 amino acids. Germline CDR1 SGHTA, CDR2 FQGNSA. CDR3 protein: CASSLRLAGYEQYF. As DNA, the CDR3 is TGTGCCAGCAGCTTACGACTAGCGGGCTACGAGCAGTACTTC.

This clone was seen just once. The genes are TRBV15 and TRBJ2-5; 7 nucleotides line up with TRBD1. CDR3 length equals 16 residues. Trimming took 3 bases from V and 4 from J; bases not matched to a gene: 11. Germline CDR1 reads LNHNV; CDR2 reads YYDKDF (reference sequence). The CDR3 DNA follows: TGTGCCACCAGCAGGAGAGGACAGGCAGGAGGAGAGACCCAGTACTTC. Its translation is CATSRRGQAGGETQYF.

The genes are TRBV7-9 and TRBJ1-2; TRBD1 matches 7 bases. This CDR3 is 14 amino acids long. Per germline, CDR1 SEHNR and CDR2 FQNEAQ (reference sequence). J was trimmed by 7 bases and V by 1 base; bases with no gene match: 6. The CDR3 spells CASSLVGGNRGYTF. CDR3 in DNA: TGTGCCAGCAGCTTAGTAGGGGGCAATCGTGGCTACACCTTC. Combining the CDR3 with reference TRBV7-9 and TRBJ1-2 gives the whole variable domain DTGVSQNPRHKITKRGQNVTFRCDPISEHNRLYWYRQTLGQGPEFLTYFQNEAQLEKSRLLSDRFSAERPKGSFSTLEIQRTEQGDSAMYLCASSLVGGNRGYTFGSGTRLTVV.

The chain uses TRBV28 and TRBJ1-5; 10 bases are a match to TRBD1. Trimming removed 6 bases from V and 12 bases from J; junction bases left unmatched: 8. The CDR3 totals 13 residues. Per the germline V gene, CDR1 is MDHEN and CDR2 is SYDVKM. The CDR3 nucleotides are TGTGCCAGCAGGGGGACAGGGGTAAGAGACCAGCATTTT. This translates into CASRGTGVRDQHF.

Comment on this clone: One junction end disagrees with the germline gene, perhaps due to a read error. The rearrangement uses TRBV6-1 and TRBJ1-2, with 11 bases lining up with TRBD1. From germline, CDR1 is MNHNS and CDR2 SASEGT. The CDR3 has 14 residues. CDR3 bases: TGTGCCAGCAGGGAAGGACAGGGGGCAGATGGCTACACCTTC. Translation: CASREGQGADGYTF.

The rearrangement joins TRBV6-5 to TRBJ1-1; D not resolved. This CDR3 has 14 amino acids. Germline loops: CDR1 MNHEY, CDR2 SVGAGI. Deletions cut 2 bases from V and 1 base from J, with 8 bases between. This CDR3 reads CASSYRESNTEAFF. As DNA, the CDR3 is TGTGCCAGCAGTTACAGGGAGTCGAACACTGAAGCTTTCTTT.

Points on this clone: One end of the junction is discordant with germline, which a read error may explain. The chain combines TRBV7-9 with TRBJ1-5; D may be TRBD1 (5 bases). Germline-derived CDR1 and CDR2 are SEHNR and FQNEAQ (reference sequence). This CDR3 has 15 amino acids. The chain's CDR3 is CSSSFGGTSNQPQHF. CDR3 nucleotides: TGTTCCAGCAGCTTCGGGGGAACTAGCAATCAGCCCCAGCATTTT.

Only one count was recorded for this clone. The rearrangement joins TRBV5-1 to TRBJ1-2, with D tentatively TRBD1 (5 bases). V lost 2 bases and J 5 bases, leaving 16 bases between the germline ends. Germline V gives CDR1 SGHRS, CDR2 YFSETQ. The CDR3 runs to 15 residues. The CDR3 protein is CASSFSAQEPYGYTF. CDR3 nucleotides: TGCGCCAGCAGCTTCAGTGCACAGGAGCCTTATGGCTACACCTTC.

The V call is TRBV6-5, the J call TRBJ2-2; possible D gene TRBD2, 5 bases. CDR1 MNHEY and CDR2 SVGAGI come from the germline V gene. The CDR3 runs to 16 residues. Trimming stripped 0 bases from V and 0 bases from J, with 8 bases between. The CDR3 DNA sequence: TGTGCCAGCAGTTACTCCCCGGGAACGAACACCGGGGAGCTGTTTTTT. This sequence encodes CASSYSPGTNTGELFF.

The J gene is TRBJ2-3, the V gene TRBV5-5; TRBD1 agrees at 7 bases. CDR1 SGHKS and CDR2 YYEKEE come from the germline V gene (reference sequence). Unmatched junction bases numbered 3, after V lost 7 bases and J lost 1 base. The length of the CDR3 is 13 residues. The CDR3 sequence: CASGQDRTDTQYF. The CDR3 coding sequence is TGTGCCAGCGGACAGGATCGCACAGATACGCAGTATTTT.

The count of this clone is one. The chain couples TRBV7-9 to TRBJ1-2; no clear D. The V end was cut by 10 bases, the J end by 14 bases, with 11 bases between. The V gene's germline CDR1 is SEHNR and CDR2 FQNEAQ (reference sequence). The CDR3 is 8 residues long. Here the CDR3 reads CATTTRTF. Here the CDR3 DNA reads TGTGCCACCACAACTAGGACCTTC. Supplemented by reference TRBV7-9 and TRBJ1-2, the full variable domain reads DTGVSQNPRHKITKRGQNVTFRCDPISEHNRLYWYRQTLGQGPEFLTYFQNEAQLEKSRLLSDRFSAERPKGSFSTLEIQRTEQGDSAMYLCATTTRTFGSGTRLTVV.

The chain employs TRBV7-2 and TRBJ2-3; D might be TRBD2 (5 bases). Trimming removed 2 bases from V and 0 bases from J, with 9 bases in between. The CDR3 spans 15 residues. The germline gives CDR1 SGHTA, CDR2 FQGNSA. The DNA for the CDR3 is TGTGCCAGCAGCTTATTGCTAGCAAGCACAGATACGCAGTATTTT. It codes for CASSLLLASTDTQYF.

J is TRBJ2-7 and V is TRBV5-4, with TRBD2 matching 9 bases. CDR3 length: 14 residues. Germline V gives CDR1 SGHNT, CDR2 YYREEE (reference sequence). J lost 6 bases, V lost 5 bases, and 9 bases had no gene match. The CDR3 region has the DNA TGTGCCAGCAGTTTAGGACTAGCGTCAGGCGAGCAGTACTTC. Translation gives CASSLGLASGEQYF.

The V call is TRBV4-2, the J call TRBJ2-1; 14 nucleotides align to TRBD2. The CDR3 covers 14 residues. V lost 9 bases and J lost 8; bases outside the gene matches: 6. The germline CDR1 and CDR2 sequences are LGHNA and YNFKEQ. The DNA for the CDR3 is TGTGCCAGTTCCGGGACTAGCGGGAGTTATGAGCAGTTCTTC. Translating it yields CASSGTSGSYEQFF.

The chain links TRBV2 to TRBJ2-7; D remains unclear. This CDR3 comprises 10 residues. V lost 9 bases and J lost 5, with 8 bases in between. CDR1 and CDR2 from the germline V gene are SNHLY and FYNNEI. This chain's CDR3 is CASEAHEQYF. The CDR3 DNA reads TGTGCCAGTGAGGCCCACGAGCAGTACTTC.

The chain recombines TRBV4-3 with TRBJ2-5, with 8 nucleotides matching TRBD2. J was trimmed by 0 bases and V by 1 base; bases with no gene match: 1. This CDR3 region has 15 residues. In germline, CDR1 is LGHNA, CDR2 YSLEER. The CDR3 DNA sequence: TGCGCCAGCAGCCAAGGACTAGCGTACCAAGAGACCCAGTACTTC. It codes for CASSQGLAYQETQYF.

V gene TRBV28 combines with J gene TRBJ2-1, with 8 bases lining up with TRBD2. The CDR3 sequence is 14 residues long. After removal of 8 bases from V and 7 bases from J, the junction contained 10 bases not matched to a gene. The germline CDR1 and CDR2 sequences are MDHEN and SYDVKM. The CDR3 protein is CASLGSGSGNEQFF. The CDR3 DNA reads as TGTGCCAGCCTCGGAAGCGGGAGTGGAAATGAGCAGTTCTTC. The complete variable domain, with remaining parts taken from reference TRBV28 and TRBJ2-1, reads DVKVTQSSRYLVKRTGEKVFLECVQDMDHENMFWYRQDPGLGLRLIYFSYDVKMKEKGDIPEGYSVSREKKERFSLILESASTNQTSMYLCASLGSGSGNEQFFGPGTRLTVL.

J is TRBJ2-5 and V is TRBV5-1; D is perhaps TRBD1 (6 bases). Germline-derived CDR1 and CDR2 are SGHRS and YFSETQ. This CDR3 has 14 amino acids. Trimming cost V 4 bases and J 5 bases, with 15 bases left between them. As DNA, the CDR3 is TGCGCCAGCAGCCCCCAAGGGGGAAGGGAGACCCAGTACTTC. This sequence encodes CASSPQGGRETQYF.

This rearrangement joins TRBV28 to TRBJ1-2; D unclear. The length of the CDR3 is 12 residues. Germline V gene sequence: CDR1 MDHEN, CDR2 SYDVKM. V was pared by 6 bases and J by 4 bases, with 9 bases between. The CDR3: CASREPLYGYTF. DNA for the CDR3: TGTGCCAGCAGAGAGCCCCTCTATGGCTACACCTTC.

This clone was recorded a few times. The chain combines TRBV28 with TRBJ2-1, with TRBD2 matching 8 bases. This CDR3 contains 15 residues. Losses at the gene ends were 3 bases for V and 1 base for J; bases not matched to a gene: 2. In germline, CDR1 is MDHEN, CDR2 SYDVKM. The CDR3 sequence is CASSLTSVSYNEQFF. As DNA, the CDR3 is TGTGCCAGCAGTTTGACTAGCGTATCCTACAATGAGCAGTTCTTC.